The TCR beta chain described here comes from a study of T cells after yellow fever vaccination. General study findings and limits: Boosting was followed by the reappearance of most primary-vaccination clones (about 96% CD4, around 90% CD8). There was a small share of clonotypes that showed up in both the CD4 and CD8 compartments. Any FACS-sorted repertoire could hold abundant clonotypes that contaminate it from the bulk population.

A process of 5'RACE template switching, which added a universal primer site and UMIs, was used to make TCR cDNA. TCRdb re-called the 5' RACE reads through MiXCR, storing one row per CDR3 protein. Of some 300,000 distinct CDR3 sequences detected, 8.5% to 10% appear once; the ten largest clones hold around 3.3%. To note about this clonotype: Its antigen is not known.

V was pared by 5 bases and J by 5 bases, with 25 bases between. The germline V gene encodes CDR1 SQVTM and CDR2 ANQGSEA. The CDR3 is made up of 16 amino acids. The chain uses TRBV29-1 and TRBJ2-7, with D perhaps TRBD2 (6 bases). The sample in question was CD4+ T cells sorted from PBMCs, obtained 5 days after the yellow fever booster vaccination. This TCR was recovered from a man between 18 and 29 years old who received the YFV17D yellow fever vaccine. CDR3 in amino acids: CSVRISGSSSGDEQYF. The CDR3 DNA sequence: TGCAGCGTTCGGATTTCGGGCTCGAGTTCGGGAGACGAGCAGTACTTC.